The 15 T cell receptor beta chains below all came from one sample that was sequenced in a study of T cell responses to AZD1222 COVID-19 vaccine. Only in-frame clones appear in the TCRdb table, and some are missing; sequencing was by immunoSEQ multiplex PCR. The sample includes over 95,000 clones, approximately 89% of them seen just once. This sample comprised peripheral blood, obtained on day 0 of AZD1222 vaccination. These TCRs come from an adult in good health.

The rearrangement links TRBV7-3 to TRBJ1-6; TRBD1 aligns across 7 bases. CDR1 SGHTA and CDR2 FQGTGA come from the germline V gene. The CDR3 totals 15 residues. V lost 5 bases, J lost 5 bases, and 6 bases stayed unmatched. The DNA of the CDR3 is TGTGCCAGCAGCAAACAGGGGCGTGATAATTCACCCCTCCACTTT. This codes for CASSKQGRDNSPLHF.

This rearrangement joins TRBV15 to TRBJ1-2, with 10 bases lining up with TRBD1. This CDR3 is 18 amino acids long. The germline V gene has CDR1 LNHNV and CDR2 YYDKDF (reference sequence). Unmatched junction bases numbered 12, after V lost 5 bases and J lost 0 bases. CDR3 in DNA: TGTGCCACCAGCCTGCCCCGGGACAGGGGACTTACTAACTATGGCTACACCTTC. Residues: CATSLPRDRGLTNYGYTF.

V gene TRBV7-8 combines with J gene TRBJ2-7; TRBD1 matches at 7 bases. Losses at the gene ends were 3 bases for V and 0 bases for J; bases not matched to a gene: 8. Germline lookup yields CDR1 SGHVS and CDR2 FQNEAQ. The CDR3 loop spans 16 amino acids. In DNA, the CDR3 is TGTGCCAGCAGCTTTCGGTCAGGGGGTAGCTCCTACGAGCAGTACTTC. It translates to CASSFRSGGSSYEQYF.

The gene calls are TRBV5-4 and TRBJ2-7; D may be TRBD1 (5 bases). The CDR3 length is 14 residues. Trimming took off 4 bases at V and 2 bases at J, with 13 bases between the two ends. In germline, CDR1 is SGHNT, CDR2 YYREEE (reference sequence). DNA for the CDR3: TGTGCCAGCAGCCCCGGACAAGATGCCTACGAGCAGTACTTC. Encoded protein: CASSPGQDAYEQYF.

The V gene is TRBV10-3, the J gene TRBJ1-5; D gene unclear. Germline lookup yields CDR1 ENHRY and CDR2 SYGVKD. The CDR3 is 13 amino acids. Trimming removed 6 bases from V and 3 bases from J, with 9 bases in between. The CDR3 loop reads CAIRGGINQPQHF. The DNA for the CDR3 is TGTGCCATCAGGGGAGGGATCAATCAGCCCCAGCATTTT.

CDR3 DNA: TGTGCCAGCAGCTTAGAGTCGACAGGGTCCTACGAGCAGTACTTC. Its translation is CASSLESTGSYEQYF. The chain recombines TRBV5-4 with TRBJ2-7, with TRBD1 matching 7 bases. Looked up from germline, CDR1 is SGHNT and CDR2 is YYREEE (reference sequence). V lost 2 bases to trimming and J lost 1 base; unmatched junction nucleotides: 6. The CDR3 runs to 15 residues.

The chain links TRBV4-3 to TRBJ2-3, with D possibly matching TRBD2 (5 bases). The CDR3 is 15 residues long. With 0 bases removed from V and 4 bases from J, the gap between germline ends came to 11 bases. Germline loops: CDR1 LGHNA, CDR2 YSLEER. CDR3 sequence: CASSQDFLGADTQYF. The DNA for the CDR3 is TGCGCCAGCAGCCAAGATTTTCTCGGGGCAGATACGCAGTATTTT.

The rearrangement links TRBV6-5 to TRBJ1-1; D perhaps matches TRBD1 (6 bases). V was trimmed by 6 bases and J by 0 bases, leaving 11 bases between them. CDR1 and CDR2 from the germline V gene are MNHEY and SVGAGI. The CDR3 extends over 14 amino acids. The CDR3 bases are TGTGCCAGCAGCCCGGGACACCTGAACACTGAAGCTTTCTTT. This gives the protein CASSPGHLNTEAFF.

The V call is TRBV14, the J call TRBJ2-2; possible D gene TRBD2, 5 bases. V gave up 0 bases and J gave up 4 bases, with 9 bases separating them. This CDR3 is built from 15 residues. Germline CDR1 and CDR2: SGHDN and FVKESK. CDR3 bases: TGTGCCAGCAGCCAAGATTCGGGGATCACCGGGGAGCTGTTTTTT. This translates into CASSQDSGITGELFF.

The chain recombines TRBV6-4 with TRBJ1-3; unclear D gene. The germline CDR1 and CDR2 sequences are MRHNA and SNTAGT. This CDR3 has 18 amino acids. The V and J ends lost 8 bases and 0 bases respectively, with 23 bases between them. The CDR3 spells CASLWMDLRRLSGNTIYF. In nucleotides, the CDR3 is TGTGCCAGCCTCTGGATGGATCTCAGGAGACTCTCTGGAAACACCATATATTTT.

The chain carries TRBV4-3 and TRBJ1-6; 9 bases map to TRBD1. The CDR3 spans 17 residues. Germline-derived CDR1 and CDR2 are LGHNA and YSLEER. V trimming: 1 base; J trimming: 8 bases; junction bases outside the gene matches: 9. The CDR3 sequence is CASSQVQRDRVYSPLHF. Here the CDR3 DNA reads TGCGCCAGCAGCCAAGTCCAACGGGACAGGGTATATTCACCCCTCCACTTT.

The J gene is TRBJ1-2, the V gene TRBV5-1; 8 bases are shared with TRBD1. Germline CDR1 is SGHRS and CDR2 is YFSETQ. There are 14 residues in the CDR3. Trimming took 0 bases from V and 4 from J; bases not matched to a gene: 2. The chain's CDR3 is CASSLVTGAYGYTF. In DNA form, the CDR3 reads TGCGCCAGCAGCTTGGTGACAGGGGCCTATGGCTACACCTTC.

This chain links TRBV10-2 with TRBJ1-1, with unresolved D. The CDR3 loop spans 16 amino acids. Trimming pared 1 base from V and 0 bases from J, leaving 12 bases between. Germline loops: CDR1 WSHSY, CDR2 SAAADI. The CDR3 nucleotides read TGCGCCAGCAGTGAGTATCGGTTTCGCATGAACACTGAAGCTTTCTTT. Translated: CASSEYRFRMNTEAFF.

This clone was counted a single time. The V gene is TRBV7-9, the J gene TRBJ1-2; D might be TRBD1 (6 bases). V dropped 0 bases and J dropped 8 bases, with 16 bases sitting between them. The CDR3 loop spans 15 amino acids. Per the germline V gene, CDR1 is SEHNR and CDR2 is FQNEAQ (reference sequence). The CDR3 protein is CASSLAAWGAEGYTF. The CDR3 DNA sequence: TGTGCCAGCAGCTTAGCAGCATGGGGGGCAGAGGGCTACACCTTC.

V usage is TRBV12-3 or TRBV12-4 and J usage is TRBJ1-1; D possibly corresponds to TRBD1 (5 bases). The germline V and J ends were trimmed by 3 bases and 10 bases, with 15 bases remaining between them. The CDR3 runs 13 residues. The CDR3 DNA reads as TGTGCCAGCAGTTTTAAGGGGAGGGTAGGAGCTTTCTTT. Translated: CASSFKGRVGAFF.